Each of the 23 T cell receptor beta chains below was sequenced from the same sample in a study of T cells in Graves' hyperthyroidism and ophthalmopathy. RNA transcripts gave rise to amplified TCR beta CDR3 regions. When the TCR CDR3 underwent first-round RT-PCR, the HTBI primer set was used. One entry per CDR3 protein results from TCRdb running MiXCR on the multiplex PCR reads. The data show fewer than 900,000 distinct CDR3 sequences, around 15% seen once. Sequencing was performed on blood. Every receptor here comes from a man aged 18 to 35 with Graves' hyperthyroidism.

The chain recombines TRBV5-5 with TRBJ1-2; a possible D gene is TRBD1 (6 bases). CDR1 and CDR2 from the germline V gene are SGHKS and YYEKEE (reference sequence). CDR3 length: 14 residues. V dropped 4 bases and J dropped 4 bases, with 14 bases sitting between them. CDR3 residues: CASSASGQPYGYTF. CDR3 in DNA: TGTGCCAGCAGCGCCTCCGGACAGCCCTATGGCTACACCTTC.

This clonotype has ten or more counts. The chain joins TRBV2 to TRBJ1-2; D is uncertain. Germline V gene data show CDR1 as SNHLY and CDR2 as FYNNEI. The V and J ends lost 1 base and 3 bases respectively, with 3 bases between them. There are 12 residues in the CDR3. CDR3 nucleotide sequence: TGTGCCAGCAGTGAAGAGGACTATGGCTACACCTTC. It is translated as CASSEEDYGYTF.

This clonotype was seen repeatedly, ten times or more. The chain employs TRBV28 and TRBJ1-1, with 8 bases fitting TRBD1. CDR1 MDHEN and CDR2 SYDVKM come from the germline V gene. CDR3 size: 14 residues. V was pared by 2 bases and J by 5 bases, with 4 bases of the junction left unmatched. The CDR3 DNA follows: TGTGCCAGCAGTTTAGGGACAGGAGGGACTGAAGCTTTCTTT. This encodes CASSLGTGGTEAFF.

This chain joins TRBV7-2 and TRBJ2-1, with 9 nucleotides matching TRBD2. Trimming cost V 5 bases and J 9 bases; bases outside gene matches: 14. The CDR3 spans 16 residues. The germline V gene encodes CDR1 SGHTA and CDR2 FQGNSA. The CDR3 DNA is TGTGCCAGCAGCAACCCCGCTAGCGGGAAGTACGGTGAGCAGTTCTTC. Translated, it gives CASSNPASGKYGEQFF.

V is TRBV18 and J is TRBJ1-1, with no clear D. V lost 1 base, J lost 3 bases, and 6 bases lay in between. The germline V gene encodes CDR1 KGHSH and CDR2 LQKENI. CDR3 size: 13 residues. This CDR3 is CASSPQFDTEAFF. CDR3 DNA sequence: TGTGCCAGCTCACCACAGTTCGACACTGAAGCTTTCTTT.

This clonotype was recorded a few times. The chain uses TRBV5-5 and TRBJ2-3, with 11 bases identical to TRBD2. Unmatched junction bases numbered 11, after V lost 4 bases and J lost 4 bases. CDR3 length: 17 amino acids. CDR1 is SGHKS, CDR2 YYEKEE, per germline (reference sequence). For the CDR3, the DNA is TGTGCCAGCAGCGTCCATAGCGGGAGGGCATTTGCAGATACGCAGTATTTT. This sequence encodes CASSVHSGRAFADTQYF.

This clonotype was observed a handful of times. The chain couples TRBV27 to TRBJ2-7; D ambiguous. The germline V gene encodes CDR1 MNHEY and CDR2 SMNVEV (reference sequence). This CDR3 is 13 amino acids long. Trimming removed 1 base from V and 6 bases from J, with 10 bases in between. CDR3 sequence (DNA): TGTGCCAGCAGTTTATACAGCGCTCTCGAGCAGTACTTC. This translates into CASSLYSALEQYF.

This clonotype was observed a few times. CDR3 sequence: CSARVARVGIHGYTF. The CDR3 nucleotides are TGCAGTGCTAGAGTAGCCAGGGTTGGCATCCATGGCTACACCTTC. This chain links TRBV20-1 with TRBJ1-2; possible D gene TRBD1, 5 bases. The germline CDR1 and CDR2 sequences are DFQATT and SNEGSKA (reference sequence). This CDR3 is built from 15 residues. V lost 1 base, J lost 6 bases, and 18 bases lay in between.

This clonotype was seen a handful of times. The chain combines TRBV4-1 with TRBJ1-5; the D is unclear. Per the germline V gene, CDR1 is MGHRA and CDR2 is YSYEKL. V was shortened by 4 bases and J by 0 bases, with 10 bases between the two germline ends. The length of the CDR3 is 15 residues. The DNA of the CDR3 is TGCGCCAGCAGCCGGATAGGGCATAGCAATCAGCCCCAGCATTTT. Protein: CASSRIGHSNQPQHF.

This clonotype occurred many times. V is TRBV24-1 and J is TRBJ2-5, with D tentatively TRBD1 or TRBD2 (5 bases each). The CDR3 is made up of 15 amino acids. V lost 6 bases and J lost 5, with 18 bases in between. In germline, CDR1 is KGHDR, CDR2 SFDVKD. The CDR3 DNA reads as TGTGCCACCAGTTTTCCCGGGACCGTAGGGGAGACCCAGTACTTC. Amino acids: CATSFPGTVGETQYF.

The V call is TRBV27, the J call TRBJ2-5; a weak D match, TRBD1 (6 bases). CDR1 is MNHEY and CDR2 is SMNVEV in the germline V gene (reference sequence). The V gene lost 6 bases and the J gene lost 5 bases, with 13 bases spanning the gap. There are 13 residues in the CDR3. This chain's CDR3 is CASSHRVGETQYF. CDR3 sequence (DNA): TGTGCCAGCAGCCACAGGGTCGGGGAGACCCAGTACTTC.

This clonotype was counted a few times. This sequence joins TRBV9 and TRBJ2-1; no clear D gene. V shed 0 bases and J shed 5 bases, with 15 bases lying between them. CDR1 SGDLS and CDR2 YYNGEE come from the germline V gene. The CDR3 contains 16 residues. CDR3 sequence reads: CASSVAIRGGNNEQFF. CDR3 DNA sequence: TGTGCCAGCAGCGTAGCGATAAGAGGCGGAAACAATGAGCAGTTCTTC.

The table lists this clonotype with a few counts. The J gene is TRBJ1-2, the V gene TRBV29-1, with 7 bases identical to TRBD1. J was trimmed by 3 bases and V by 6 bases; bases with no gene match: 7. CDR3 length: 13 residues. CDR1 SQVTM and CDR2 ANQGSEA come from the germline V gene. As DNA, the CDR3 is TGCAGCGTCGACCCCGACAGGGACTATGGCTACACCTTC. Residues: CSVDPDRDYGYTF.

The V gene is TRBV4-1, the J gene TRBJ1-6, with TRBD1 matching over 8 bases. Germline CDR1 MGHRA, CDR2 YSYEKL. The CDR3 consists of 18 residues. J gave up 10 bases and V 0 bases, and 14 bases lay outside the gene matches. The CDR3 region is CASSQEGTGGRRGSPLHF. As DNA, the CDR3 is TGCGCCAGCAGCCAAGAAGGAACAGGGGGTCGGAGAGGATCACCCCTCCACTTT.

The chain employs TRBV11-3 and TRBJ1-1; D gene uncertain. Trimming shortened V by 2 bases and J by 0 bases, and 7 bases separated the two germline ends. The CDR3 sequence is 14 residues long. The germline V gene has CDR1 SGHNT and CDR2 YENEEA. The CDR3 loop reads CASSLPHMNTEAFF. CDR3 nucleotide sequence: TGTGCCAGCAGCTTACCCCATATGAACACTGAAGCTTTCTTT.

Ten or more counts support this clonotype. CDR3 DNA sequence: TGTGCCAGCAGTTTACAAGCGGAGGTTCAAGAGACCCAGTACTTC. It encodes CASSLQAEVQETQYF. V gene TRBV28 combines with J gene TRBJ2-5, with D possibly matching TRBD2 (5 bases). The CDR3 contains 15 residues. Germline-derived CDR1 and CDR2 are MDHEN and SYDVKM. Trimming shortened V by 2 bases and J by 2 bases, and 12 bases separated the two germline ends.

The chain recombines TRBV20-1 with TRBJ2-7, with D tentatively TRBD1 or TRBD2 (7 bases each). This CDR3 is built from 15 residues. The ends were cut back, 0 bases at V and 5 bases at J, with 17 bases in the middle. The germline V gene encodes CDR1 DFQATT and CDR2 SNEGSKA (reference sequence). The CDR3 DNA reads TGCAGTGCTAGAGATCAAAGACAGGGAGGGGACGAGCAGTACTTC. Translated: CSARDQRQGGDEQYF.

The chain is built from TRBV6-2 or TRBV6-3 and TRBJ2-1; TRBD1 matches 7 bases. Trimming cost V 5 bases and J 5 bases; bases outside gene matches: 3. Germline V CDR1 and CDR2: MNHEY, SVGEGT. This CDR3 region has 13 residues. The DNA for the CDR3 is TGTGCCAGCAGTCGGGACAGCAACAATGAGCAGTTCTTC. Translating it yields CASSRDSNNEQFF.

This clonotype was counted many times. The chain is built from TRBV28 and TRBJ2-3; 7 bases line up with TRBD2. CDR1 and CDR2 from the germline V gene are MDHEN and SYDVKM. The ends lost 3 bases at V and 0 bases at J; junction bases unmatched: 3. The CDR3 loop spans 15 amino acids. In DNA, the CDR3 is TGTGCCAGCAGTTTTGGGGGGGTGAGCACAGATACGCAGTATTTT. This gives the protein CASSFGGVSTDTQYF.

In this sample, this clonotype turned up a few times. The chain links TRBV19 to TRBJ2-3, with D possibly being TRBD1 (7 bases). The CDR3 is made up of 15 amino acids. Trimming stripped 5 bases from V and 1 base from J, with 13 bases between. Per germline, CDR1 LNHDA and CDR2 SQIVND (reference sequence). This CDR3 is CASSPRDSRTDTQYF. For the CDR3, the DNA is TGTGCCAGTAGTCCGCGGGACAGCCGCACAGATACGCAGTATTTT.

This clonotype was counted many times. This chain links TRBV28 with TRBJ1-1; D not certain. V lost 3 bases to trimming and J lost 5 bases, with 7 bases between them. Germline CDR1 MDHEN, CDR2 SYDVKM. The length of the CDR3 is 12 residues. CDR3 loop: CASSLKVTEAFF. Here the CDR3 DNA reads TGTGCCAGCAGTTTGAAGGTGACTGAAGCTTTCTTT.

This clonotype appeared many times. The chain employs TRBV30 and TRBJ2-5, with TRBD1 as a possible D gene (6 bases). Germline V gives CDR1 GTSNPN, CDR2 SVGIG (reference sequence). The CDR3 is 15 amino acids. V lost 5 bases, J lost 4 bases, and 20 bases lay in between. The CDR3 nucleotides are TGTGCCTGGTCCTTCAGGGGTGGATCCCTAGAGACCCAGTACTTC. This codes for CAWSFRGGSLETQYF.

J is TRBJ2-1 and V is TRBV24-1; TRBD2 matches 11 bases. Germline V gives CDR1 KGHDR, CDR2 SFDVKD. J was trimmed by 6 bases and V by 3 bases; bases with no gene match: 9. The CDR3 is 17 amino acids. This CDR3 reads CATSDQLTSGSPNEQFF. The DNA of the CDR3 is TGTGCCACCAGTGATCAATTAACTAGCGGGAGCCCCAATGAGCAGTTCTTC.